This T cell receptor (beta chain) was sequenced during a study of cytomegalovirus exposure and HLA in healthy donors. The overall study: A subsequent analysis reported that the 95 to 150 validation repertoires were produced on the same platform that had also been used for the roughly 700 first-cohort repertoires.

As regards this clone: Its specificity is not known.

Repertoires were generated with immunoSEQ multiplex PCR, while TCRdb's copy carries only in-frame clones and drops some. The profile shows over 150,000 clones, roughly nine tenths of them singletons. General study findings and limits: The classifier, whose performance was assessed in both the original and validation cohorts, reportedly diagnosed cytomegalovirus status with high specificity and sensitivity.

Trimming pared 1 base from V and 1 base from J, leaving 7 bases between. The germline V gene has CDR1 SGHAT and CDR2 FQNNGV. CDR3 length: 14 amino acids. This sequence joins TRBV11-2 and TRBJ1-2; D is possibly TRBD1 (6 bases). The TCR originated in a young man in good health and CMV-seropositive. Sequencing input: PBMCs. CDR3 bases: TGTGCCAGCAGCTTAGGACAGGTTAACTATGGCTACACCTTC. Amino acids: CASSLGQVNYGYTF. The entire variable domain, with the rest obtained from reference TRBV11-2 and TRBJ1-2, is as follows: EAGVAQSPRYKIIEKRQSVAFWCNPISGHATLYWYQQILGQGPKLLIQFQNNGVVDDSQLPKDRFSAERLKGVDSTLKIQPAKLEDSAVYLCASSLGQVNYGYTFGSGTRLTVV.